This T cell receptor beta chain was sequenced in a study of shared clonotypes between healthy human individuals. Study-wide points: In having few donors, the study represented limited genetic and exposure-history diversity.

In regard to this clone: Antigen specificity is unknown.

Clones were sequenced by immunoSEQ multiplex PCR, and TCRdb holds only the in-frame ones, with some missing. The sample lists approximately 500,000 clones; 90% to 97% were seen once. Trimming left V 3 bases short and J 4 bases short, with 7 bases between. This CDR3 is built from 12 residues. Germline lookup yields CDR1 SEHNR and CDR2 FQNEAQ (reference sequence). This clonotype was obtained from a woman aged 25-40 years in good health. The chain links TRBV7-9 to TRBJ2-7; no firm D call. Specimen: naive CD4+ T cells sorted from blood. The subset here: CD45RA+ positively selected. Here the CDR3 DNA reads TGTGCCAGCAGCTTGTTCTCGTACGAGCAGTACTTC. This sequence encodes CASSLFSYEQYF.